This T cell receptor (beta chain) was captured in a study of blood T cell repertoires in COVID-19. Trimming removed 8 bases at V and 3 bases at J, with 10 bases between. Germline-derived CDR1 and CDR2 are MNHEY and SVGAGI. This CDR3 has 12 amino acids. Here immunoSEQ multiplex PCR was the method, and the copy in TCRdb shows in-frame clones only, minus some. The sample lists around 150,000 clones; approximately 82% were seen once. The V call is TRBV6-5, the J call TRBJ1-1; D unresolved. The TCR was taken from an elderly woman with acute or convalescent COVID-19. The specimen sequenced was peripheral blood. This chain's CDR3 is CASRLRDTEAFF. CDR3 bases: TGTGCCAGCCGACTGAGAGACACTGAAGCTTTCTTT.